Sequencing of this TCR beta chain was carried out in a study of cytomegalovirus exposure and HLA in healthy donors. With respect to this clone: Its antigen is not known.

Study findings and constraints: In a later analysis, a missense DCLRE1C variant was linked to TCR beta V- and J-gene trimming.

The germline V gene encodes CDR1 MDHEN and CDR2 SYDVKM. Trimming removed 3 bases from V and 0 bases from J, with 11 bases in between. The CDR3 covers 15 residues. PCR used 60 Vbeta primers and 13 Jbeta primers. Sequencing was performed with immunoSEQ multiplex PCR; in TCRdb, only in-frame clones are kept and a portion is missing. The sample has 150,000 to 200,000 clones; around 81% are singletons. The sample comprised PBMCs. The source of this sequence is a man aged 18 to 29 in good health and CMV-seronegative. The chain recombines TRBV28 with TRBJ2-5, with D perhaps matching TRBD1 (5 bases). Written as DNA, the CDR3 is TGTGCCAGCAGTTTGTCCGCAGGGAACCAAGAGACCCAGTACTTC. Its protein is CASSLSAGNQETQYF.